This T cell receptor beta chain was profiled in a study of response to subunit inactivated influenza vaccine. This clonotype has more than one count but fewer than ten. What it binds is unknown. TCRdb itself ran the RT-PCR reads through MiXCR, one entry per CDR3 protein. The data show fewer than 650,000 distinct CDR3 sequences, 10% to 15% seen once. Regarding the study as a whole: Authors suggested few new T cells are recruited by each seasonal influenza vaccination.

The source was PBMCs from blood, collected roughly 6 weeks after vaccination. The receptor was derived from a man between 45 and 60 years old who received an inactivated influenza vaccine.

DNA of the CDR3: TGCAGCGTTGAAGAAGGGGTTGCTGAAGCTTTCTTT. Its protein is CSVEEGVAEAFF. J is TRBJ1-1 and V is TRBV29-1, with a weak D call TRBD1 (5 bases). Germline V gives CDR1 SQVTM, CDR2 ANQGSEA. V dropped 0 bases and J dropped 6 bases, with 8 bases sitting between them. The CDR3 runs 12 residues.